Presented here are 32 T cell receptor beta chains from one specimen sequenced in a study of blood T cell repertoires in COVID-19 (dated by TCRdb to 2018 to 2020). Library prep was done by the immunoSEQ multiplex PCR assay. Drawn from immuneACCESS, this table holds only the in-frame rearrangements with V and J called that TCRdb kept. Clones are partly lost; checked studies trace under half to an unresolved V gene and leave the rest unexplained. This sample comprises fewer than 400,000 clones, around four fifths of them detected only once. Clones ranked in the top ten supply 2.5% to 3% of the sample. Sequenced input: peripheral blood. The receptors stem from a man between 25 and 39 years old with active or convalescent COVID-19.

This clone was counted only a few times. The rearrangement uses TRBV27 and TRBJ2-7, with D possibly matching TRBD1 (6 bases). Germline CDR1 and CDR2: MNHEY and SMNVEV (reference sequence). V lost 3 bases and J lost 2, with 11 bases in between. This CDR3 region has 14 residues. CDR3 in amino acids: CASSFRDKTYEQYF. CDR3 nucleotide sequence: TGTGCCAGCAGTTTTCGGGACAAAACCTACGAGCAGTACTTC.

The chain uses TRBV14 and TRBJ1-2; D unclear. The germline V gene encodes CDR1 SGHDN and CDR2 FVKESK. The CDR3 covers 12 residues. With 3 bases removed from V and 5 bases from J, the gap between germline ends came to 7 bases. The CDR3 sequence is CASSQVEYGYTF. The CDR3, as DNA: TGTGCCAGCAGCCAGGTTGAGTATGGCTACACCTTC.

The CDR3 coding sequence is TGTGCCAGTAGTACCCCCCCAGGGACAGGGGGCATTTGGGGCTACACCTTC. As protein: CASSTPPGTGGIWGYTF. This chain joins TRBV19 and TRBJ1-2; 12 bases agree with TRBD1. The V segment lost 4 bases and the J segment 8 bases; nucleotides outside the gene matches: 14. CDR1 is LNHDA, CDR2 SQIVND, per germline (reference sequence). The CDR3 runs 17 residues.

This chain connects TRBV30 to TRBJ1-4; TRBD1 agrees at 7 bases. This CDR3 is 14 amino acids long. The V and J ends lost 3 bases and 7 bases, in that order; junction bases with no gene match: 8. Germline CDR1 reads GTSNPN; CDR2 reads SVGIG (reference sequence). DNA for the CDR3: TGTGCCTGGAGCCCAACAGGGGTCTCTGAAAAACTGTTTTTT. Amino acid sequence: CAWSPTGVSEKLFF.

The genes are TRBV11-2 and TRBJ1-2, with no clear D. This CDR3 region has 14 residues. With 2 bases removed from V and 6 bases from J, the gap between germline ends came to 13 bases. Germline CDR1 SGHAT, CDR2 FQNNGV. CDR3 in amino acids: CASSLSFRGDGYTF. DNA of the CDR3: TGTGCCAGCAGCTTAAGTTTTCGGGGAGATGGCTACACCTTC.

V usage is TRBV27 and J usage is TRBJ1-5; 7 bases align to TRBD1. The CDR3 spans 14 residues. From germline, CDR1 is MNHEY and CDR2 SMNVEV (reference sequence). V gave up 8 bases and J gave up 0 bases; unmatched junction bases: 4. The CDR3 DNA reads as TGTGCCAGCTCAGGGGGATATAGCAATCAGCCCCAGCATTTT. The encoded protein is CASSGGYSNQPQHF.

This rearrangement joins TRBV11-2 to TRBJ2-6, with 8 bases that match TRBD1. Trimming took 4 bases from V and 4 from J; bases not matched to a gene: 15. Germline V gives CDR1 SGHAT, CDR2 FQNNGV. The CDR3 length is 19 residues. The CDR3 DNA reads TGTGCCAGCAGCTCAAGGACAGGGACCTTTATTTGGGGGGCCAACGTCCTGACTTTC. The encoded protein is CASSSRTGTFIWGANVLTF.

This rearrangement joins TRBV10-3 to TRBJ1-5; D remains unclear. This CDR3 is 12 amino acids long. Germline V lookup: CDR1 ENHRY, CDR2 SYGVKD. Trimming stripped 10 bases from V and 2 bases from J, with 9 bases between. The CDR3 loop is CATGVGNQPQHF. The DNA for the CDR3 is TGTGCCACGGGTGTTGGCAATCAGCCCCAGCATTTT.

The chain combines TRBV5-6 with TRBJ2-5; 7 nucleotides agree with TRBD1. The germline V gene encodes CDR1 SGHDT and CDR2 YYEEEE. The J segment lost 4 bases and the V segment lost 4 bases, leaving 4 bases of the junction unmatched. The CDR3 extends over 13 amino acids. CDR3 nucleotides: TGTGCCAGCAGCAAGGGACAGCTAGAGACCCAGTACTTC. Translation: CASSKGQLETQYF.

Only a few counts were recorded for this clone. The identical CDR3 is also encoded by other nucleotide sequences in the sample. The chain employs TRBV19 and TRBJ2-7; 8 nucleotides match TRBD1. Germline assignment: CDR1 LNHDA and CDR2 SQIVND (reference sequence). This CDR3 contains 11 residues. V gave up 6 bases and J gave up 10 bases; unmatched junction bases: 5. This CDR3 is CASSQGAEQYF. The DNA of the CDR3 is TGTGCCAGTAGCCAGGGGGCGGAACAGTACTTC.

In the case of this clone: The sample carries other DNA sequences with the same CDR3. The chain couples TRBV29-1 to TRBJ2-2; 10 positions agree with TRBD1. The V gene's germline CDR1 is SQVTM and CDR2 ANQGSEA. V shed 7 bases and J 5 bases; nucleotides not matched to a gene: 10. The CDR3 contains 15 residues. CDR3 nucleotide sequence: TGCAGCGCATCCGGGACAGGGGAAATAACCGGGGAGCTGTTTTTT. Protein sequence: CSASGTGEITGELFF.

J is TRBJ1-4 and V is TRBV5-8; 7 nucleotides match TRBD1. The CDR3 is 14 amino acids. From germline, CDR1 is SGHTS and CDR2 YDEGEE. V dropped 3 bases and J dropped 10; count of bases not matched to a gene: 9. The CDR3 DNA follows: TGTGCCAGCAGCTCAGCCAGGGGGACCGGAAAACTGTTTTTT. Encoded protein: CASSSARGTGKLFF.

J is TRBJ1-2 and V is TRBV6-1; 9 nucleotides agree with TRBD1. The V gene end was trimmed by 3 bases and the J gene end by 11 bases; junction bases not matched to a gene: 7. Germline CDR1 and CDR2: MNHNS and SASEGT. The CDR3 extends over 13 amino acids. CDR3: CASSDSTGGKYTF. CDR3 DNA: TGTGCCAGCAGTGATTCGACAGGGGGGAAGTACACCTTC.

V usage is TRBV29-1 and J usage is TRBJ1-2; 8 bases line up with TRBD1. Germline-derived CDR1 and CDR2 are SQVTM and ANQGSEA. This CDR3 is built from 12 residues. V lost 7 bases to trimming and J lost 4 bases; unmatched junction nucleotides: 5. The CDR3 loop is CSADRAGYGYTF. CDR3 coding DNA: TGCAGCGCGGACAGGGCTGGCTATGGCTACACCTTC.

This clone was observed a single time. A junction boundary mismatches the germline segment, possibly from a read error. This chain links TRBV27 with TRBJ1-2, with 12 nucleotides matching TRBD1. Germline CDR1 is MNHEY and CDR2 is SMNVEV (reference sequence). The CDR3 extends over 14 amino acids. CDR3 residues: CASSSRDRGREQLF. In DNA form, the CDR3 reads TGTGCCAGCAGTAGCAGGGACAGGGGGCGCGAACAGCTCTTC.

The rearrangement links TRBV7-2 to TRBJ2-5; D is ambiguous. CDR3 length: 12 amino acids. Trimming shortened V by 2 bases and J by 9 bases, and 10 bases separated the two germline ends. Per germline, CDR1 SGHTA and CDR2 FQGNSA. The CDR3 loop reads CASSLSLRSQYF. The CDR3, as DNA: TGTGCCAGCAGCTTATCTTTGAGGTCCCAGTACTTC.

The table lists this clone with a few counts. The CDR3 region has the DNA TGTGCCAGCAGCTTAATGCAGGCCTTAGATACGCAGTATTTT. Translated: CASSLMQALDTQYF. V and J are TRBV7-8 and TRBJ2-3, with no clear D. Trimming took 2 bases from V and 5 from J, leaving 11 bases between them. Germline loops: CDR1 SGHVS, CDR2 FQNEAQ. This CDR3 spans 14 amino acids.

This rearrangement joins TRBV19 to TRBJ1-1; D is possibly TRBD1 (5 bases). Trimming removed 7 bases from V and 1 base from J, with 19 bases in between. The CDR3 length is 16 residues. The germline gives CDR1 LNHDA, CDR2 SQIVND (reference sequence). CDR3 bases: TGTGCCAGTACTCGAGCCGCGGGACGGCAGAACACTGAAGCTTTCTTT. Encoded protein: CASTRAAGRQNTEAFF. Filled out from reference TRBV19 and TRBJ1-1, the complete variable domain reads DGGITQSPKYLFRKEGQNVTLSCEQNLNHDAMYWYRQDPGQGLRLIYYSQIVNDFQKGDIAEGYSVSREKKESFPLTVTSAQKNPTAFYLCASTRAAGRQNTEAFFGQGTRLTVV.

The J gene is TRBJ1-2, the V gene TRBV30, with 8 bases aligning to TRBD1. This CDR3 spans 11 amino acids. Unmatched junction bases numbered 6, after V lost 7 bases and J lost 8 bases. Germline CDR1 reads GTSNPN; CDR2 reads SVGIG (reference sequence). Written as DNA, the CDR3 is TGTGCCTCCAGACAGGGGAACGGCTACACCTTC. Translated, it gives CASRQGNGYTF.

The CDR3 DNA sequence: TGTGCCAGCAGCTCCATACGGGGGGGCTCCTACAATGAGCAGTTCTTC. As protein: CASSSIRGGSYNEQFF. The V call is TRBV7-6, the J call TRBJ2-1, with 8 positions matching TRBD2. The CDR3 extends over 16 amino acids. In germline, CDR1 is SGHVS, CDR2 FNYEAQ. The junction had 5 bases not matched to a gene; V was cut back by 4 bases and J by 0 bases. Full variable domain (remainder filled in from reference TRBV7-6 and TRBJ2-1): GAGVSQSPRYKVTKRGQDVALRCDPISGHVSLYWYRQALGQGPEFLTYFNYEAQQDKSGLPNDRFSAERPEGSISTLTIQRTEQRDSAMYRCASSSIRGGSYNEQFFGPGTRLTVL.

The rearrangement joins TRBV19 to TRBJ1-2; the D is unclear. Germline CDR1 and CDR2: LNHDA and SQIVND (reference sequence). V dropped 6 bases and J dropped 4 bases, with 9 bases sitting between them. CDR3 length: 12 amino acids. This CDR3 reads CASSEFGYGYTF. The CDR3 DNA reads as TGTGCCAGTAGCGAGTTCGGCTATGGCTACACCTTC.

This chain uses TRBV29-1 with TRBJ1-4; 8 bases map to TRBD1. CDR1 is SQVTM and CDR2 is ANQGSEA in the germline V gene. The CDR3 sequence is 13 residues long. Germline trimming cut 6 bases from V and 8 bases from J; bases unmatched to any gene: 8. Here the CDR3 reads CSVWTGREEKLFF. The CDR3 DNA follows: TGCAGCGTCTGGACAGGGAGGGAGGAAAAACTGTTTTTT.

J is TRBJ2-7 and V is TRBV28, with D maybe TRBD2 (6 bases). Per the germline V gene, CDR1 is MDHEN and CDR2 is SYDVKM. This CDR3 region has 14 residues. Trimming shortened V by 7 bases and J by 1 base, and 14 bases separated the two germline ends. This chain's CDR3 is CASTRGGPSYEQYF. The CDR3, as DNA: TGTGCCAGCACGCGGGGAGGCCCATCCTACGAGCAGTACTTC.

This rearrangement joins TRBV19 to TRBJ2-5; D gene uncertain. The CDR3 is 12 amino acids. V was pared by 6 bases and J by 4 bases, with 9 bases between. Germline CDR1 reads LNHDA; CDR2 reads SQIVND (reference sequence). CDR3 coding DNA: TGTGCCAGTAGCCCTCTAGGAGAGACCCAGTACTTC. Residues: CASSPLGETQYF.

J is TRBJ1-2 and V is TRBV7-6, with TRBD1 matching over 8 bases. Germline assignment: CDR1 SGHVS and CDR2 FNYEAQ. J was trimmed by 6 bases and V by 1 base; bases with no gene match: 7. The CDR3 is 15 residues long. CDR3 sequence (DNA): TGTGCCAGCAGCTTAGGGCTGACAGGGGACGATGGCTACACCTTC. Translation: CASSLGLTGDDGYTF. The variable domain in full, completed from reference TRBV7-6 and TRBJ1-2, reads GAGVSQSPRYKVTKRGQDVALRCDPISGHVSLYWYRQALGQGPEFLTYFNYEAQQDKSGLPNDRFSAERPEGSISTLTIQRTEQRDSAMYRCASSLGLTGDDGYTFGSGTRLTVV.

This rearrangement joins TRBV19 to TRBJ2-3, with 8 bases fitting TRBD1. The ends lost 5 bases at V and 2 bases at J; junction bases unmatched: 6. The CDR3 runs to 15 residues. Germline V lookup: CDR1 LNHDA, CDR2 SQIVND (reference sequence). CDR3 sequence (DNA): TGTGCCAGTAGTGGGAGGACAGGGAACACAGATACGCAGTATTTT. Protein product: CASSGRTGNTDTQYF.

This chain links TRBV27 with TRBJ2-3; 7 positions agree with TRBD2. V shed 6 bases and J 0 bases; nucleotides not matched to a gene: 3. Germline loops: CDR1 MNHEY, CDR2 SMNVEV (reference sequence). This CDR3 is 14 amino acids long. The CDR3 is CASSAGRSTDTQYF. The CDR3 bases are TGTGCCAGCAGCGCCGGGAGGAGCACAGATACGCAGTATTTT.

The chain employs TRBV4-1 and TRBJ1-1, with D perhaps matching TRBD1 (5 bases). The germline CDR1 and CDR2 sequences are MGHRA and YSYEKL. This CDR3 has 15 amino acids. Between the trimmed V and J ends, which lost 0 bases and 5 bases, there was a span of 13 bases. The CDR3 bases are TGCGCCAGCAGCCAAGATATAGGGGCAGCTACTGAAGCTTTCTTT. Its protein is CASSQDIGAATEAFF.

The gene calls are TRBV5-1 and TRBJ1-1, with 9 positions matching TRBD1. Germline V gene lookup returns CDR1 SGHRS and CDR2 YFSETQ. V was pared by 4 bases and J by 2 bases, with 3 bases of the junction left unmatched. This CDR3 region has 14 residues. The DNA for the CDR3 is TGCGCCAGCAGCGTGACAGGGGGAAACACTGAAGCTTTCTTT. Its protein is CASSVTGGNTEAFF.

The chain joins TRBV27 to TRBJ2-3; weak D call: TRBD1 (5 bases). With 7 bases removed from V and 0 bases from J, the gap between germline ends came to 14 bases. The germline V gene encodes CDR1 MNHEY and CDR2 SMNVEV (reference sequence). There are 15 residues in the CDR3. CDR3 in amino acids: CASTWGGKSTDTQYF. CDR3 DNA sequence: TGTGCCAGCACTTGGGGCGGCAAGAGCACAGATACGCAGTATTTT.

This clone was counted a single time. V is TRBV7-2 and J is TRBJ2-3, with a weak D call TRBD2 (6 bases). CDR3 length: 13 amino acids. The germline V gene encodes CDR1 SGHTA and CDR2 FQGNSA. V was pared by 3 bases and J by 7 bases, with 11 bases between. CDR3 residues: CASSFRGSNTQYF. The CDR3 DNA is TGTGCCAGCAGCTTTCGGGGGTCAAATACGCAGTATTTT.

J is TRBJ1-2 and V is TRBV7-6; perhaps TRBD1 as D (6 bases). CDR3 length: 13 residues. Germline V gene sequence: CDR1 SGHVS, CDR2 FNYEAQ. The V end was cut by 6 bases, the J end by 4 bases, with 12 bases between. CDR3 amino acids: CASSRTGSYGYTF. In nucleotides, the CDR3 is TGTGCCAGCAGTCGTACAGGGTCCTATGGCTACACCTTC.